This T cell receptor (beta chain) derives from a study of T cell responses to AZD1222 COVID-19 vaccine. Profiling relied on immunoSEQ multiplex PCR, and the TCRdb table lists in-frame clones only, not all of them. The sample lists 130,000 to 150,000 clones; about 90% were seen once. Study results and limitations: The study found Spike-specific TCR breadth and depth rose after two AZD1222 doses. Nearly half of spike-specific TCRs reportedly target variant regions that are unmutated in the B.1.351 and B.1.1.7 variants. Spike-wide coverage was observed for vaccine-associated CD4 TCRs, with dominant responses at 160-218 and 743-854.

Comments on this clone: Its antigen is not known.

Germline CDR1 is SNHLY and CDR2 is FYNNEI. The CDR3 consists of 14 residues. With V trimmed by 6 bases and J by 2 bases, 4 bases remained unmatched. The sequencing here drew on peripheral blood, taken on day 0 of AZD1222 vaccination. V is TRBV2 and J is TRBJ1-2; TRBD1 agrees at 9 bases. The sequence was collected from an adult in good health. CDR3 in amino acids: CASRTGGNNYGYTF. The DNA of the CDR3 is TGTGCCAGCAGGACAGGGGGAAACAACTATGGCTACACCTTC.